These 11 T cell receptor beta chains were all obtained from the same sample, sequenced in a study of tumor-infiltrating lymphocytes in primary liver carcinoma. Total RNA and DNA came together from about 21-30 mg of bulk tissue without cell sorting. Researchers generated TCR beta cDNA from roughly 520 ng of total RNA, relying on a constant-region primer. ARM-PCR was slightly modified, and three nested multiplex PCR rounds with it gave rise to the TCR beta libraries. Both of the initial two PCR rounds ran for approximately 10 cycles and employed TRBV1-TRBV30 forward primers alongside a C-beta reverse primer. Via MiXCR, TCRdb re-called the multiplex PCR reads, giving one row per CDR3 protein. The sample has about 37,000 distinct CDR3 sequences; roughly 80% are singletons. Sequenced sample: tumor-adjacent normal liver tissue. These receptors came from a man in his forties with primary liver carcinoma and hepatitis B virus infection.

The chain links TRBV6-1 to TRBJ2-3; D call uncertain. The CDR3 is 12 residues long. With 7 bases removed from V and 0 bases from J, the gap between germline ends came to 5 bases. CDR1 and CDR2 (germline): MNHNS, SASEGT. CDR3 amino acids: CASKISTDTQYF. CDR3 in DNA: TGTGCCAGCAAGATAAGCACAGATACGCAGTATTTT.

Notes on this clonotype: The CDR3 ends on some other residue instead of the conserved phenylalanine or tryptophan, so this is likely a read error. This chain links TRBV5-1 with TRBJ1-1, with D unresolved. The CDR3 contains 14 residues. Germline-derived CDR1 and CDR2 are SGHRS and YFSETQ. CDR3 nucleotide sequence: TGCGTCAGCAGCCCGGCAGGAGGATACACTGAAGCTTTCTTA. The encoded protein is CVSSPAGGYTEAFL.

Note on this clonotype: The junction departs from the called germline gene at one end, perhaps through a read error. The chain joins TRBV4-1 to TRBJ2-1; D call uncertain. CDR1 is MGHRA and CDR2 is YSYEKL in the germline V gene. The CDR3 loop spans 15 amino acids. The CDR3 reads CASSPTVPLPNKQFF. The CDR3 coding sequence is TGCGCCAGCAGCCCTACGGTCCCGCTACCCAATAAGCAGTTCTTC.

This clonotype showed up just a few times. Sequence at one end of the junction differs from germline and may be a read error. The chain uses TRBV4-1 and TRBJ2-1, with D possibly being TRBD2 (6 bases). The germline V gene has CDR1 MGHRA and CDR2 YSYEKL. The CDR3 runs to 13 residues. CDR3 sequence: CAGSQSPGDDQFF. In DNA, the CDR3 is TGCGCCGGCAGCCAATCCCCGGGGGACGACCAGTTCTTC.

In regard to this clonotype: Germline and junction disagree at one end, which may indicate a read error. This chain connects TRBV7-9 to TRBJ1-2; D remains unclear. Germline V gives CDR1 SEHNR, CDR2 FQNEAQ (reference sequence). This CDR3 spans 14 amino acids. The CDR3 protein is CASSLYDRYYGYIF. The CDR3 bases are TGTGCCAGCAGCTTATATGACCGGTACTATGGCTACATCTTC.

The chain combines TRBV7-9 with TRBJ2-7; no clear D gene. Germline CDR1 and CDR2: SEHNR and FQNEAQ (reference sequence). V lost 3 bases and J lost 10, with 13 bases in between. This CDR3 contains 12 residues. CDR3 amino acids: CASSLLSKDQYF. The CDR3 nucleotides are TGTGCCAGCAGCTTGCTCAGTAAGGATCAGTACTTC.

This sequence joins TRBV10-2 and TRBJ2-6; D uncertain. V was trimmed by 9 bases and J by 1 base, leaving 7 bases between them. This CDR3 has 13 residues. Germline V gene sequence: CDR1 WSHSY, CDR2 SAAADI. In DNA form, the CDR3 reads TGCGCCAGTTACGGTTCTGGGGCCAACGTCCTGACTTTC. Translating gives CASYGSGANVLTF.

The rearrangement joins TRBV14 to TRBJ2-7; D unclear. The CDR3 has 16 residues. V lost 0 bases and J 5 bases, leaving 17 bases between the germline ends. Germline assignment: CDR1 SGHDN and CDR2 FVKESK. CDR3 residues: CASSQDLSRSKNEQYF. CDR3 DNA sequence: TGTGCCAGCAGCCAAGACTTGAGTAGAAGTAAGAACGAGCAGTACTTC.

The chain joins TRBV4-1 to TRBJ1-4; D ambiguous. The CDR3 sequence is 16 residues long. Trimming took 1 base from V and 8 from J, leaving 17 bases between them. Germline V gives CDR1 MGHRA, CDR2 YSYEKL. The chain's CDR3 is CASSQGGDDRGEKLFF. In nucleotides, the CDR3 is TGCGCCAGCAGCCAAGGAGGAGATGACCGGGGAGAAAAACTGTTTTTT.

The table lists this clonotype with a few counts. The CDR3 ends on some other residue instead of the conserved phenylalanine or tryptophan, so this is likely a read error. This chain uses TRBV5-1 with TRBJ1-1; 8 bases line up with TRBD1. The germline V gene encodes CDR1 SGHRS and CDR2 YFSETQ. CDR3 length equals 14 residues. CDR3 residues: CANSAAGGYTEAFL. The CDR3 nucleotides read TGCGCCAACAGCGCCGCAGGGGGCTATACTGAAGCTTTCCTT.

The chain couples TRBV6-1 to TRBJ2-5, with D perhaps being TRBD1 or TRBD2 (6 bases each). Trimming cost V 1 base and J 5 bases, with 11 bases left between them. Per the germline V gene, CDR1 is MNHNS and CDR2 is SASEGT. The CDR3 covers 14 residues. The CDR3 nucleotides are TGTGCCAGCAGTGAAGAGGGGGGATTGGAGACCCAGTACTTC. Protein product: CASSEEGGLETQYF.